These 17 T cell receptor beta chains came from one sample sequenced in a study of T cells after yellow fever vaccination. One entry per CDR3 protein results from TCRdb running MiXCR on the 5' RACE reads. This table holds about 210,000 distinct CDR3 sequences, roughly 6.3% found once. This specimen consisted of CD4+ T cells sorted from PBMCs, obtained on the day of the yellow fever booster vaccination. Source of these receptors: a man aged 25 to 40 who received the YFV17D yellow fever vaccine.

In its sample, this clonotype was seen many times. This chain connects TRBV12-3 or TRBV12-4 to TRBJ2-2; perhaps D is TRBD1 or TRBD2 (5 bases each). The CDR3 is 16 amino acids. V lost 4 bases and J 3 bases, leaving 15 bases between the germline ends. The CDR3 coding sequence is TGTGCCAGCAGTTCCCAGAGGGGCGTGGACACCGGGGAGCTGTTTTTT. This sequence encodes CASSSQRGVDTGELFF.

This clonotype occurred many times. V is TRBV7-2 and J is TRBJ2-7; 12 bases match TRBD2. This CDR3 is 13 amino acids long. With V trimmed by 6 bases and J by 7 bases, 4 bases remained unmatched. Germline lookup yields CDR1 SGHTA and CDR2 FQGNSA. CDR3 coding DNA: TGTGCCAGCAGACGACTAGCGGGAGAGGAGCAGTACTTC. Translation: CASRRLAGEEQYF.

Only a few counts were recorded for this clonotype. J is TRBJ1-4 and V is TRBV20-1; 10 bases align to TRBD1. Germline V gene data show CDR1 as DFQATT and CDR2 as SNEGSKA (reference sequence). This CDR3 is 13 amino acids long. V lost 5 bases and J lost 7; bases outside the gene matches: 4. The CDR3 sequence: CSAGDRGREKLFF. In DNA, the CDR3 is TGCAGTGCTGGGGACAGGGGACGTGAAAAACTGTTTTTT.

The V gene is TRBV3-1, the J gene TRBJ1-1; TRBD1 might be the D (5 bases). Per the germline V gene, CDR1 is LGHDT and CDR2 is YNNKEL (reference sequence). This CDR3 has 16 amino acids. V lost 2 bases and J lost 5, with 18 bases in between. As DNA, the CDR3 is TGTGCCAGCAGCCAACCCCCGGGACTCCTTGGTACTGAAGCTTTCTTT. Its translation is CASSQPPGLLGTEAFF.

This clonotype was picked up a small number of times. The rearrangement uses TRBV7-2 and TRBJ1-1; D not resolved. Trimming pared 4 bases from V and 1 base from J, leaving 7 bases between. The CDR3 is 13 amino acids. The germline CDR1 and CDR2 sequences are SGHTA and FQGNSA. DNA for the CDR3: TGTGCCAGCAGCTACTCGGGGAACACTGAAGCTTTCTTT. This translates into CASSYSGNTEAFF. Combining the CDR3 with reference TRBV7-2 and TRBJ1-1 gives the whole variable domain GAGVSQSPSNKVTEKGKDVELRCDPISGHTALYWYRQSLGQGLEFLIYFQGNSAPDKSGLPSDRFSAERTGGSVSTLTIQRTQQEDSAVYLCASSYSGNTEAFFGQGTRLTVV.

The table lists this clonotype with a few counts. The chain's CDR3 is CASRGQSEGYTF. The CDR3, as DNA: TGTGCCAGCAGGGGTCAGAGCGAGGGCTACACCTTC. This rearrangement joins TRBV5-4 to TRBJ1-2; D gene unclear. There are 12 residues in the CDR3. Germline V lookup: CDR1 SGHNT, CDR2 YYREEE (reference sequence). Trimming stripped 5 bases from V and 8 bases from J, with 13 bases between.

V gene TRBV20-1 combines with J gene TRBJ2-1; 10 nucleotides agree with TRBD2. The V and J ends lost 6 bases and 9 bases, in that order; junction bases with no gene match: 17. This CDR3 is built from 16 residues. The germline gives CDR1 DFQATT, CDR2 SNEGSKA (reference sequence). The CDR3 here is CSARGRAGGDGIEQFF. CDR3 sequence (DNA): TGCAGTGCCCGGGGAAGAGCGGGAGGGGACGGAATTGAGCAGTTCTTC.

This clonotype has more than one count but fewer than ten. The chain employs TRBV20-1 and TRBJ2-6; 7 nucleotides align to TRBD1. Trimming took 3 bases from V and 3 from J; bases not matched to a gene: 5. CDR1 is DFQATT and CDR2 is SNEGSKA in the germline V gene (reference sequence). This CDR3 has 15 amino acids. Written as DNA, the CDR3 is TGCAGTGCTAGGATAGGGGGCAATGGGGCCAACGTCCTGACTTTC. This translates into CSARIGGNGANVLTF.

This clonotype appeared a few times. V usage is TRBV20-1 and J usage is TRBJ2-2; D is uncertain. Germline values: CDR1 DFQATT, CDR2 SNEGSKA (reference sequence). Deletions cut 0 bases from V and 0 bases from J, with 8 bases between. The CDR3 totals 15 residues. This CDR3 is CSARDGRTNTGELFF. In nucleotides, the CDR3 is TGCAGTGCTAGAGACGGTAGAACGAACACCGGGGAGCTGTTTTTT.

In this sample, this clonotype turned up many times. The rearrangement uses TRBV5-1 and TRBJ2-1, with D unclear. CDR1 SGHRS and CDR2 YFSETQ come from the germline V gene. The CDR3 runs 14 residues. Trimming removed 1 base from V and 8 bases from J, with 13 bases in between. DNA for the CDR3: TGCGCCAGCAGCTTGAGACGACCCGAGGATGAGCAGTTCTTC. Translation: CASSLRRPEDEQFF.

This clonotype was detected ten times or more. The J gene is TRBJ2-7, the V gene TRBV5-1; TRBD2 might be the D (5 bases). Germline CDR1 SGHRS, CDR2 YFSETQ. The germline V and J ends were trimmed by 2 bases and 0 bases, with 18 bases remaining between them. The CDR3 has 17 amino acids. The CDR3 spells CASSLHAGAPYSYEQYF. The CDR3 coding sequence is TGCGCCAGCAGCTTACACGCGGGTGCCCCTTACTCCTACGAGCAGTACTTC.

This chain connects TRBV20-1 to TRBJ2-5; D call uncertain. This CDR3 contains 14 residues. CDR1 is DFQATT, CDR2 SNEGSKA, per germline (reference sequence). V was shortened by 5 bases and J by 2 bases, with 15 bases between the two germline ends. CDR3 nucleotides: TGCAGTGCTGCAGTCCTAGTGTCGCAAGAGACCCAGTACTTC. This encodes CSAAVLVSQETQYF.

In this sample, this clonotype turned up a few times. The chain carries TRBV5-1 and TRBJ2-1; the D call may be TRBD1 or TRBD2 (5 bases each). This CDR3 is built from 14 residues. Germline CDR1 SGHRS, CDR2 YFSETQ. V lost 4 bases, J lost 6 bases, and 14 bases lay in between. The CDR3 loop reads CASSNPGTVNEQFF. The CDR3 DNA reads TGCGCCAGCAGCAACCCCGGGACGGTCAATGAGCAGTTCTTC.

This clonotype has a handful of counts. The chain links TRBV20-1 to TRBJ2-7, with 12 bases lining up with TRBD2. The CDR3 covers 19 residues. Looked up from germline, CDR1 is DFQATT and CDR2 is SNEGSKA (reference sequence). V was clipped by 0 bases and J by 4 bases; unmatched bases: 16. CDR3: CSARDPAPGTSGSLYEQYF. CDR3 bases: TGCAGTGCTAGAGATCCCGCTCCCGGGACTAGCGGGTCGTTGTACGAGCAGTACTTC.

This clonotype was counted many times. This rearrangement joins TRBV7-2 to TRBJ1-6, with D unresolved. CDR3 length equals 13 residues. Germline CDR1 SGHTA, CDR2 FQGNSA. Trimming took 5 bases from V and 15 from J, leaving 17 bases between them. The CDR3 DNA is TGTGCCAGCAGCCCCCCCCCATTCATAGTCCTCCACTTT. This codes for CASSPPPFIVLHF.

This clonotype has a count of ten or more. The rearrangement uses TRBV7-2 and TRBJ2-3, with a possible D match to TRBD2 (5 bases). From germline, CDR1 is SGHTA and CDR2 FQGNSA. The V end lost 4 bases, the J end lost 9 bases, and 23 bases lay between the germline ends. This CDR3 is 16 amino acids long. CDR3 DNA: TGTGCCAGCAGCTCCGGGGTCCTGCGATCCCAGTACACGCAGTATTTT. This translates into CASSSGVLRSQYTQYF.

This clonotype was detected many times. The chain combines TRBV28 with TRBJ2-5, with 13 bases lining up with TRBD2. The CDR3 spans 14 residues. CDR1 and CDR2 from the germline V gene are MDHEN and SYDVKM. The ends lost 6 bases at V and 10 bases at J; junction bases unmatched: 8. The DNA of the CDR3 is TGTGCCAGCAGAGTGACTAGCGGGGGGTCGAACCAGTACTTC. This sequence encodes CASRVTSGGSNQYF.